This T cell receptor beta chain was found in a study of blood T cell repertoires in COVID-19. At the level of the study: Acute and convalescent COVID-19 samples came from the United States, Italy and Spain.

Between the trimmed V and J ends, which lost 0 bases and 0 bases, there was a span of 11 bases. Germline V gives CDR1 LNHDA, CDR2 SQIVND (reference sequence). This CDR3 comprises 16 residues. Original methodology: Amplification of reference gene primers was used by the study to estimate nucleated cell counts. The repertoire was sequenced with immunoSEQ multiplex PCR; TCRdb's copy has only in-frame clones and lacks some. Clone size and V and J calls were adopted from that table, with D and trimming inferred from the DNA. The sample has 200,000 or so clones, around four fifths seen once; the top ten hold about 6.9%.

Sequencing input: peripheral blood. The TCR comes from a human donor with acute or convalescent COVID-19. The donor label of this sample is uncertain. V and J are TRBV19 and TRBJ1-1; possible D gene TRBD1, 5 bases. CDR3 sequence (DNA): TGTGCCAGTAGTATAGATGGGGCCAGATTGAACACTGAAGCTTTCTTT. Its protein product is CASSIDGARLNTEAFF.